This entry is about one T cell receptor (beta chain). Its antigen is undetermined. The data derive from a study of human T cells and chemical hapten exposure. Across the study: Patients received weekly diphenylcyclopropenone doses to the scalp throughout the approximately 26-week study. Once 0.01% DPC had been applied to the upper back by patch test, readings were taken at 6 days.

Study-wide results and caveats: Expanded TCRs were compared with controls, and the expanded TCRs formed significantly more large CDR3 similarity clusters.

The CDR3 consists of 12 residues. V was pared by 7 bases and J by 2 bases, with 10 bases between. Germline CDR1 and CDR2: SQVTM and ANQGSEA. Authors' processing steps: Counts of TCRs in each sample centred on a median of around 99,000 and extended from about 20,000 to 690,000. TCRdb reanalysed the RACE reads using MiXCR and keeps one entry per CDR3 protein. These V and J calls rely on TCRdb rather than the paper's analysis. The repertoire holds tens of thousands of distinct CDR3 sequences, with roughly a tenth as singletons. Regarding time point: patch test 3, about 24 weeks after DPC sensitization. The treatment here: therapeutic diphenylcyclopropenone sensitization with weekly scalp DPC.

The origin of this receptor is a woman between 50 and 59 years old with alopecia areata. Some clones in this sample may be carry-over from other donors' samples. V usage is TRBV29-1 and J usage is TRBJ2-3; no clear D gene. Sequences were derived from whole blood, sampled in connection with sensitization to the hapten diphenylcyclopropenone (DPC). This CDR3 reads CSATQTTDTQYF. Here the CDR3 DNA reads TGCAGCGCTACCCAGACCACAGATACGCAGTATTTT.